The TCR beta chain under discussion was sequenced for a study of CD8 T cells in ankylosing spondylitis. Findings of the study overall: Within ankylosing spondylitis blood, a TCR beta motif made up of fewer than ten highly homologous variants appeared to be characteristic. As for the disease-linked clones, they showed a CD8+ phenotype and occurred at relatively low frequencies in peripheral blood. Reactive arthritis synovial fluid and blood previously showed some of these motif variants. Reported data indicate significant enrichment of disease-linked clones within matched ankylosing spondylitis synovial fluid.

Concerning this clonotype itself: The antigen is not known.

The ends were cut back, 0 bases at V and 5 bases at J, with 9 bases in the middle. This CDR3 region has 14 residues. From germline, CDR1 is SGDLS and CDR2 YYNGEE. By quantitative 5'-RACE with molecular barcodes, the TCR beta libraries were made. Each CDR3 protein gets one entry after TCRdb re-called the 5' RACE reads with MiXCR. The sample records 800,000 to 900,000 distinct CDR3 sequences, approximately 12% being singletons. The V gene is TRBV9, the J gene TRBJ1-5, with TRBD1 as a possible D gene (5 bases). This receptor was taken from a male donor with ankylosing spondylitis. Sequencing used blood, either unsorted or a sorted T cell fraction (not recorded which). CDR3 sequence: CASSVGDDYQPQHF. The DNA of the CDR3 is TGTGCCAGCAGCGTAGGGGACGACTATCAGCCCCAGCATTTT.